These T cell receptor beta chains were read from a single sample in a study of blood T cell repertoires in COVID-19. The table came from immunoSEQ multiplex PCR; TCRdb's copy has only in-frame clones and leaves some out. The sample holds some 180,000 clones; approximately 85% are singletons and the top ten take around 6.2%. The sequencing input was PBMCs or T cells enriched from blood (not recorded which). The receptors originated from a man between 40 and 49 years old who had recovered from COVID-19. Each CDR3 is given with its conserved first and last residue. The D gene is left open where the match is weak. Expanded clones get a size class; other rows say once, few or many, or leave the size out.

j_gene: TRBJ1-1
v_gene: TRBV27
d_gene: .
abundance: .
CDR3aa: CASSSAGYRYTEAFF
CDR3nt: TGTGCCAGCAGTTCCGCGGGGTATAGGTACACTGAAGCTTTCTTT

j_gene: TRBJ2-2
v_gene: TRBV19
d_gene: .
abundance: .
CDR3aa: CASSILSNGDTGELFF
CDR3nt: TGTGCCAGTAGTATATTGAGTAACGGGGACACCGGGGAGCTGTTTTTT

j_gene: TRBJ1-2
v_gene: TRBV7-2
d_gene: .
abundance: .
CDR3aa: CASNTGEENYGYTF
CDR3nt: TGTGCCAGCAACACAGGCGAGGAAAACTATGGCTACACCTTC

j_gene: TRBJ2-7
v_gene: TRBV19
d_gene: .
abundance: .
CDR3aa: CASSSTGSSYEQYF
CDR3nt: TGTGCCAGTAGTTCGACAGGTTCTTCCTACGAGCAGTACTTC

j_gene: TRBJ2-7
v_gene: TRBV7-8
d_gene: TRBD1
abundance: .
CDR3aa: CASRADRGSSYEQYF
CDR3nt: TGTGCCAGCCGCGCCGACAGGGGTTCCTCCTACGAGCAGTACTTC

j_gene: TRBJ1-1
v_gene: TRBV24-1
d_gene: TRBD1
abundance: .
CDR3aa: CATSDGGQPNTEAFF
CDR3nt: TGTGCCACCAGTGATGGGGGACAGCCAAACACTGAAGCTTTCTTT

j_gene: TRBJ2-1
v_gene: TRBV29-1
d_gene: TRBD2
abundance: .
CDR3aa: CSLRASGRGEQFF
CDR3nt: TGCAGCCTGCGGGCTAGCGGGAGGGGTGAGCAGTTCTTC

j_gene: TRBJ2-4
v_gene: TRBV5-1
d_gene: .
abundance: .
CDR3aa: CASRHDTNIQYF
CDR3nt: TGCGCCAGCAGACATGACACAAACATTCAGTACTTC

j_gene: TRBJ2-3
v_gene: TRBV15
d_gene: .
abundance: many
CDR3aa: CATSRAVDTQYF
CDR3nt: TGTGCCACCAGTAGAGCGGTAGATACGCAGTATTTT

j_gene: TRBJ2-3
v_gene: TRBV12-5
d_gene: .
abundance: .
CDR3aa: CASGLTGYTDTQYF
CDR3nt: TGTGCTAGTGGTTTGACAGGGTACACAGATACGCAGTATTTT

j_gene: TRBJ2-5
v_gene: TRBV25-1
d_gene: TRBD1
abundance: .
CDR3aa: CASSGQGIQETQYF
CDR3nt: TGTGCCAGCAGTGGACAGGGGATCCAAGAGACCCAGTACTTC

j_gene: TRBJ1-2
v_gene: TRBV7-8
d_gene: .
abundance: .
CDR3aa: CASSLGLDSWGGYTF
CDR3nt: TGTGCCAGCAGCTTAGGATTGGACAGCTGGGGTGGCTACACCTTC

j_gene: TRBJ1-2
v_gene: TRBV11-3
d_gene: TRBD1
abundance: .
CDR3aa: CASSPTGGGLYGYTF
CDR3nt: TGTGCCAGCAGCCCGACAGGGGGAGGCCTCTATGGCTACACCTTC

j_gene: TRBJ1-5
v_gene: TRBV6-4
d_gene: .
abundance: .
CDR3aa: CASGWERGNQPQHF
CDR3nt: TGTGCCAGCGGGTGGGAGCGGGGGAATCAGCCCCAGCATTTT

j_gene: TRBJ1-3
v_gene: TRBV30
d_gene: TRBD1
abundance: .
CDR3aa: CAWRGTGADTIYF
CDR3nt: TGTGCCTGGAGGGGGACAGGGGCGGACACCATATATTTT

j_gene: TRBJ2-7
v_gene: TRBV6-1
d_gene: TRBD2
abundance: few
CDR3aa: CASSDTGGLREQYF
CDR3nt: TGTGCCAGCAGTGATACGGGGGGTCTGCGCGAGCAGTACTTC

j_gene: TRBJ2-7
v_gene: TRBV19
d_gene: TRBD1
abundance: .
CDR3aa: CASSSGTGVFGEQYF
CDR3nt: TGTGCCAGTAGCTCCGGGACAGGGGTTTTTGGCGAGCAGTACTTC

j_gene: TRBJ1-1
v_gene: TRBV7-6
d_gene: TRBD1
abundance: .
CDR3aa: CASSAWDRNTEAFF
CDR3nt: TGTGCCAGCAGCGCCTGGGACAGGAACACTGAAGCTTTCTTT

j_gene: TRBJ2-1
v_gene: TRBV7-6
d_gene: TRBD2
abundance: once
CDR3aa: CASSLKLAGNVYNEQFF
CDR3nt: TGTGCCAGCAGCTTAAAACTAGCGGGAAACGTTTACAATGAGCAGTTCTTC

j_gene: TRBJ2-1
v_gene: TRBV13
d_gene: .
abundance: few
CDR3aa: CASRLIRESVDNEQFF
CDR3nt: TGTGCCAGCAGACTCATCCGGGAGTCAGTCGACAATGAGCAGTTCTTC

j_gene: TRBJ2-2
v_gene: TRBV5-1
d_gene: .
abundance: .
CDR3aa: CASSLLGQTNTGELFF
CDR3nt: TGCGCCAGCAGCTTATTAGGACAGACGAACACCGGGGAGCTGTTTTTT

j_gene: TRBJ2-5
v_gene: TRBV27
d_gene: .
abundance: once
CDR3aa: CASSLYDSQETQYF
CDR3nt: TGTGCCAGCAGTTTATACGACAGCCAAGAGACCCAGTACTTC

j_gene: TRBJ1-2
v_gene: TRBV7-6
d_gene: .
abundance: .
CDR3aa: CASSGDNNYGYTF
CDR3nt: TGTGCCAGCAGCGGGGACAACAACTATGGCTACACCTTC

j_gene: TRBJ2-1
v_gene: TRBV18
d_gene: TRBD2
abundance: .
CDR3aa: CASSRALGLAGTISYNEQFF
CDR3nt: TGTGCCAGCTCACGGGCCCTGGGACTAGCGGGGACCATCTCCTACAATGAGCAGTTCTTC

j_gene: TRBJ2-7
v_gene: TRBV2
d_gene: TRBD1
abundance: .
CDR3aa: CASQGQGAGEQYF
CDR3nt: TGTGCCAGCCAGGGACAGGGGGCCGGAGAGCAGTACTTC

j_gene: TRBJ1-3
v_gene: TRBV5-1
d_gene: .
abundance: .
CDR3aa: CASSLGAGVGNTIYF
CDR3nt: TGCGCCAGCAGCTTGGGAGCGGGAGTTGGAAACACCATATATTTT

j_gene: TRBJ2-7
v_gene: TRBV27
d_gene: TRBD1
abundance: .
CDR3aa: CASLPIGSGAGQGYEQYF
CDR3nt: TGTGCCAGCCTACCGATTGGATCCGGTGCGGGACAGGGCTACGAGCAGTACTTC